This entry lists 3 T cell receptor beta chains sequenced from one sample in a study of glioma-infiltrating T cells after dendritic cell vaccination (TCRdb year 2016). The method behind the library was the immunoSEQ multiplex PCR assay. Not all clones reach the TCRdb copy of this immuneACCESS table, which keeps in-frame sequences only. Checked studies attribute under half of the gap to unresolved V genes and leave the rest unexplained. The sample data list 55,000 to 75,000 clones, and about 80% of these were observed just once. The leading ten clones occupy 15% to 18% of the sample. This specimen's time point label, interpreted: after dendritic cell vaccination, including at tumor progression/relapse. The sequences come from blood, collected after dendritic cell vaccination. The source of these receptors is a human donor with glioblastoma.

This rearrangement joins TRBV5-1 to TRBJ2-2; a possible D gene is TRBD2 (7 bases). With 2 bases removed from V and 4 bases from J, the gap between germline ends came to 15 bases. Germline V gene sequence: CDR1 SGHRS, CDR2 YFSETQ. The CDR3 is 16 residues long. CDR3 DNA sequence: TGCGCCAGCAGCTTAACCACGGGGGGCGGCACCGGGGAGCTGTTTTTT. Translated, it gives CASSLTTGGGTGELFF.

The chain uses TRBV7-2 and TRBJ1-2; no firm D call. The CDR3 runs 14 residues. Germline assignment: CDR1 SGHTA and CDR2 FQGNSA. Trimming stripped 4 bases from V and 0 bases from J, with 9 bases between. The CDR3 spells CASSYGSSNYGYTF. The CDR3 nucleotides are TGTGCCAGCAGCTACGGGAGTTCTAACTATGGCTACACCTTC.

The CDR3 DNA is TGTGCCAGCAGCTTAGCGGGCAGGGGTTGGGATGAGCAGTTCTTC. Amino acid sequence: CASSLAGRGWDEQFF. The chain carries TRBV7-2 and TRBJ2-1; D may be TRBD1 (6 bases). V was shortened by 0 bases and J by 8 bases, with 14 bases between the two germline ends. The V gene's germline CDR1 is SGHTA and CDR2 FQGNSA. The CDR3 loop spans 15 amino acids.